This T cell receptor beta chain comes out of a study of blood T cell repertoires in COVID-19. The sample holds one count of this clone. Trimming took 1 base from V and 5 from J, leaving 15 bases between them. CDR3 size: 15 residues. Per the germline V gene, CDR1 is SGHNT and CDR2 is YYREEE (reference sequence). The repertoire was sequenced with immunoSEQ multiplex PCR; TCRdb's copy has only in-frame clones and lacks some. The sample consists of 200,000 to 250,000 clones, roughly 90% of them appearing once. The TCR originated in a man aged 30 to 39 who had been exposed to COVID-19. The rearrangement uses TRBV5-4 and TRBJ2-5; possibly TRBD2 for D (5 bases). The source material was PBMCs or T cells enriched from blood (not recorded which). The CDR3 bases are TGTGCCAGCAGCTTGAGTCTGGGGTCGGGGGAGACCCAGTACTTC. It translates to CASSLSLGSGETQYF. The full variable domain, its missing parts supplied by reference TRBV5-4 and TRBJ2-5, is ETGVTQSPTHLIKTRGQQVTLRCSSQSGHNTVSWYQQALGQGPQFIFQYYREEENGRGNFPPRFSGLQFPNYSSELNVNALELDDSALYLCASSLSLGSGETQYFGPGTRLLVL.